The 7 T cell receptor beta chains below come from one sample, sequenced in a study of cytomegalovirus exposure and HLA in healthy donors. The study ran its PCR with 60 Vbeta and 13 Jbeta primers. Measured with immunoSEQ multiplex PCR; TCRdb has only the in-frame clones, and not every one. The repertoire holds 100,000 to 150,000 clones, around 78% seen once, with just under 6.5% in the top ten. Sequencing input: PBMCs. These receptors were taken from a woman aged 40 to 50 in good health and CMV-seronegative.

The rearrangement links TRBV11-2 to TRBJ2-5; 10 bases line up with TRBD2. The V gene end was trimmed by 3 bases and the J gene end by 4 bases; junction bases not matched to a gene: 2. Germline V gives CDR1 SGHAT, CDR2 FQNNGV. The CDR3 is made up of 14 amino acids. The CDR3 DNA reads as TGTGCCAGCAGCTTTCGACTAGCGGGAGAGACCCAGTACTTC. Protein sequence: CASSFRLAGETQYF.

The V gene is TRBV6-5, the J gene TRBJ2-1, with D perhaps TRBD1 (5 bases). The CDR3 totals 13 residues. Germline V gene data show CDR1 as MNHEY and CDR2 as SVGAGI. V lost 5 bases, J lost 12 bases, and 17 bases lay in between. CDR3 region: CASSRVRGAGQFF. The CDR3 DNA follows: TGTGCCAGCAGTCGGGTTCGTGGGGCTGGGCAGTTCTTC.

The V call is TRBV18, the J call TRBJ2-1; 9 bases are shared with TRBD2. Per the germline V gene, CDR1 is KGHSH and CDR2 is LQKENI. This CDR3 has 18 amino acids. V shed 1 base and J 4 bases; nucleotides not matched to a gene: 11. CDR3 in amino acids: CASSPRLAGRGFYNEQFF. As DNA, the CDR3 is TGTGCCAGCTCACCACGGCTAGCGGGAAGGGGGTTTTACAATGAGCAGTTCTTC.

V usage is TRBV11-3 and J usage is TRBJ2-1; 7 nucleotides match TRBD1. After removal of 0 bases from V and 8 bases from J, the junction contained 13 bases not matched to a gene. There are 17 residues in the CDR3. Germline V gene lookup returns CDR1 SGHNT and CDR2 YENEEA. CDR3 region: CASSLDQRGIRGHEQFF. Written as DNA, the CDR3 is TGTGCCAGCAGCTTAGATCAAAGAGGGATAAGGGGGCATGAGCAGTTCTTC. The full variable domain, with the rest looked up from reference TRBV11-3 and TRBJ2-1, is EAGVVQSPRYKIIEKKQPVAFWCNPISGHNTLYWYLQNLGQGPELLIRYENEEAVDDSQLPKDRFSAERLKGVDSTLKIQPAELGDSAVYLCASSLDQRGIRGHEQFFGPGTRLTVL.

The CDR3, as DNA: TGTGCCAGCAGTTTCATAAGCAGGGATACGCAGTATTTT. Its translation: CASSFISRDTQYF. V is TRBV27 and J is TRBJ2-3; D gene ambiguous. CDR1 and CDR2 (germline): MNHEY, SMNVEV (reference sequence). The length of the CDR3 is 13 residues. V lost 3 bases to trimming and J lost 6 bases, with 10 bases between them.

The chain carries TRBV27 and TRBJ2-5, with a possible D match to TRBD2 (5 bases). The CDR3 extends over 14 amino acids. V was shortened by 5 bases and J by 8 bases, with 18 bases between the two germline ends. Germline CDR1 reads MNHEY; CDR2 reads SMNVEV (reference sequence). CDR3 coding DNA: TGTGCCAGCAGTCCCGCTTCGGGGTTTAATACCCAGTACTTC. The encoded protein is CASSPASGFNTQYF.

The rearrangement uses TRBV4-3 and TRBJ2-2, with TRBD1 matching over 9 bases. The CDR3 is 20 residues long. The V and J ends lost 4 bases and 1 base, in that order; junction bases with no gene match: 16. CDR1 is LGHNA and CDR2 is YSLEER in the germline V gene. The CDR3 DNA follows: TGCGCCAGCAGCCCTAAAAACCGGGAACAGGGGGCCCGGAACACCGGGGAGCTGTTTTTT. It codes for CASSPKNREQGARNTGELFF.